Listed below are T cell receptor beta chains from one sample, sequenced in a study of graft-versus-host responses after intestinal transplantation. Assay used: immunoSEQ multiplex PCR; TCRdb lists only in-frame clones, some missing. In the table there are roughly 80,000 clones, 80% to 95% of which are singletons. Sequences were derived from PBMCs, sampled 98 days after intestinal transplantation. The receptor set was obtained from a human patient who received an intestinal transplant, so some T cells may come from the graft donor. Both conserved end residues are part of each CDR3. Fields, in order: J gene, D gene, V gene, CDR3 DNA, CDR3 protein. The D gene is left open where the match is weak.

TRBJ2-3 | . | TRBV5-5 | TGTGCCAGCAGCTTGGAAAGGATGGGCACAGATACGCAGTATTTT | CASSLERMGTDTQYF
TRBJ1-3 | . | TRBV28 | TGTGCCAGCAGTTTTGCGGAGGAGGGGAGCTCTGGAAACACCATATATTTT | CASSFAEEGSSGNTIYF
TRBJ2-1 | TRBD2 | TRBV30 | TGTGCCTGGGGACTAGCGGGAGGTCATGAGCAGTTCTTC | CAWGLAGGHEQFF
TRBJ1-2 | . | TRBV5-1 | TGCGCCAGCAGCTTGTCCCACTCTACCGTATATGGCTACACCTTC | CASSLSHSTVYGYTF
TRBJ1-6 | TRBD1 | TRBV7-9 | TGTGCCAGCAGCTCAGGGGGCGGTAATTCACCCCTCCACTTT | CASSSGGGNSPLHF
TRBJ1-6 | . | TRBV11-2 | TGTGCCAGCAGCTCATACTCAGGACGGGTTTGGGATTCACCCCTCCACTTT | CASSSYSGRVWDSPLHF
TRBJ2-5 | TRBD1 | TRBV5-6 | TGTGCCAGCAGCACGGGACAGGGAGGAAAAGAGACCCAGTACTTC | CASSTGQGGKETQYF
TRBJ2-1 | . | TRBV11-3 | TGTGCCAGCAGCTTAGACGTTACAGGGAATGAGCAGTTCTTC | CASSLDVTGNEQFF
TRBJ2-3 | . | TRBV7-8 | TGTGCCAGCTTTCCAGGGGTCAGCACAGATACGCAGTATTTT | CASFPGVSTDTQYF
TRBJ2-7 | . | TRBV19 | TGTGCCAGTGGCAAGGGGGGGGCCTCCTACGAGCAGTACTTC | CASGKGGASYEQYF